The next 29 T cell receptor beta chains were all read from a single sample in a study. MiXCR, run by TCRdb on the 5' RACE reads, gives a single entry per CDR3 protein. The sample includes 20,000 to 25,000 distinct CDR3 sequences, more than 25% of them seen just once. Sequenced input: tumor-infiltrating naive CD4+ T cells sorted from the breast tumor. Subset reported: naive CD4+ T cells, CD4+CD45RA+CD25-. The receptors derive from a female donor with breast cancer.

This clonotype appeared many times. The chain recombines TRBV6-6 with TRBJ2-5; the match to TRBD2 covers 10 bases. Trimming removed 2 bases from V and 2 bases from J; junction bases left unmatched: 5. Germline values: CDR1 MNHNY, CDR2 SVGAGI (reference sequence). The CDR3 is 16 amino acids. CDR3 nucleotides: TGTGCCAGCAGTTACGCGAGCGGGAGGGGGCAAGAGACCCAGTACTTC. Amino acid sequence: CASSYASGRGQETQYF.

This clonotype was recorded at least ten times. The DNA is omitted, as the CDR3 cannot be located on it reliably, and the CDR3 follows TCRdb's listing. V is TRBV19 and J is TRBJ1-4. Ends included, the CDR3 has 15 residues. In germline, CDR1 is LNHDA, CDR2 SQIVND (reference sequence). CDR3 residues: CASSISAATNEKLFF.

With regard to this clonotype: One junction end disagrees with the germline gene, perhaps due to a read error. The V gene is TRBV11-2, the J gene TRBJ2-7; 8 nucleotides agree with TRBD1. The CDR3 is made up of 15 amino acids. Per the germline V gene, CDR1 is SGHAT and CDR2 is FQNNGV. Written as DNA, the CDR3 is TGTGCCAGCGGCTTCGGACAGGGTGATATGTACGAGCAGTACTTC. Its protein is CASGFGQGDMYEQYF. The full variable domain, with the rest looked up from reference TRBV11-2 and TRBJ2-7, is EAGVAQSPRYKIIEKRQSVAFWCNPISGHATLYWYQQILGQGPKLLIQFQNNGVVDDSQLPKDRFSAERLKGVDSTLKIQPAKLEDSAVYLCASGFGQGDMYEQYFGPGTRLTVT.

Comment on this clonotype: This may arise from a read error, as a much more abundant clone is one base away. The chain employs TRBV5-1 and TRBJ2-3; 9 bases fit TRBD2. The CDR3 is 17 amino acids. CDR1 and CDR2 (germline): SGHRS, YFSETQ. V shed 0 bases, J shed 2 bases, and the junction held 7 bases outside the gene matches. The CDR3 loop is CASSLDQTSGFTDTQYF. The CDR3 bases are TGCGCCAGCAGCTTGGACCAAACTAGCGGGTTCACAGATACGCAGTATTTT.

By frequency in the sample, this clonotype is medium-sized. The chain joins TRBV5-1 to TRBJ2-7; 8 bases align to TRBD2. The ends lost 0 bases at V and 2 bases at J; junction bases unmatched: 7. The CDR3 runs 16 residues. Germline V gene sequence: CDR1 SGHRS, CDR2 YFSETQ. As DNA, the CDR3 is TGCGCCAGCAGCTTGGCCATCGCGGGGGGAACCTACGAGCAGTACTTC. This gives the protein CASSLAIAGGTYEQYF.

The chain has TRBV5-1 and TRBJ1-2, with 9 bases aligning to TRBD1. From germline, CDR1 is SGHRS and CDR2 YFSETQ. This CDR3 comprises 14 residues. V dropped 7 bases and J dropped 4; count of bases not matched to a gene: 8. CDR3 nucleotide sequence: TGCGCCAGCCGGCCGGGACAGGGCAGCTATGGCTACACCTTC. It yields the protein CASRPGQGSYGYTF.

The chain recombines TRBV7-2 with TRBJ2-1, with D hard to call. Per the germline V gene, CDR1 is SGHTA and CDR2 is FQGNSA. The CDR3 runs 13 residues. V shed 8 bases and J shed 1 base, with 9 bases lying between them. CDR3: CASGWQSYNEQFF. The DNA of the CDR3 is TGTGCCAGCGGGTGGCAATCCTACAATGAGCAGTTCTTC.

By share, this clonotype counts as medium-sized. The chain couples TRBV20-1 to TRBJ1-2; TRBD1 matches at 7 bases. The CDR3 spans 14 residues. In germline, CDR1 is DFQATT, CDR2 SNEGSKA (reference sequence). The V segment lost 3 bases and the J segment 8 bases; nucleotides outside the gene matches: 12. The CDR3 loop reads CSASPQGTVKGYTF. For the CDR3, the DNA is TGCAGTGCTAGCCCCCAGGGGACAGTTAAGGGCTACACCTTC.

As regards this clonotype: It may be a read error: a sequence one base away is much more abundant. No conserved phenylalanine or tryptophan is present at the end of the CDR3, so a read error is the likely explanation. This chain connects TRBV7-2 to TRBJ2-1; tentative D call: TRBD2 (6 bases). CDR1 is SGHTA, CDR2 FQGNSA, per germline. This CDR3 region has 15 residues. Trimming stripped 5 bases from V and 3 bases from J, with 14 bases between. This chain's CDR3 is CASSLTRLIYNEQFL. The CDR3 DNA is TGTGCCAGCAGCCTGACTAGATTAATCTACAATGAGCAGTTCCTC.

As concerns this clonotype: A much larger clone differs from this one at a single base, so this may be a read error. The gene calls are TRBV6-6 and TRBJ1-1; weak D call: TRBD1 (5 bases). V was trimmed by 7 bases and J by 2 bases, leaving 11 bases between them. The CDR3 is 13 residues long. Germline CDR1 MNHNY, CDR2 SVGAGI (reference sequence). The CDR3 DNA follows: TGTGCCAGCAAGTACGGGGGAAACACTGAAGCTTTCTTT. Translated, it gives CASKYGGNTEAFF.

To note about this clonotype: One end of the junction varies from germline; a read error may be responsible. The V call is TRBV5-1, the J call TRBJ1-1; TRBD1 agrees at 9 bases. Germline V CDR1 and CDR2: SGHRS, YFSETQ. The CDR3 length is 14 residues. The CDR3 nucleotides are TGCGCCAGCACCTTGGGACAGGGGAACACTGAAGCTTTCTTT. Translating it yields CASTLGQGNTEAFF.

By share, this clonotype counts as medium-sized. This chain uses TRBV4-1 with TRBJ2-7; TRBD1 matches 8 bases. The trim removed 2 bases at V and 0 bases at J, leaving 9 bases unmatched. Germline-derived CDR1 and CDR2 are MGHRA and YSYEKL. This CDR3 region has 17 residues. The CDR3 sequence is CASSQLHGQGISYEQYF. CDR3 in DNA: TGCGCCAGCAGCCAACTACATGGACAGGGAATCTCCTACGAGCAGTACTTC.

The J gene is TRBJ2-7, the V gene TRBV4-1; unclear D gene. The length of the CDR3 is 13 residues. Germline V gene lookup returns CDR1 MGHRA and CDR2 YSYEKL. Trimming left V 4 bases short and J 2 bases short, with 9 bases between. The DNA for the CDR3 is TGCGCCAGCAGCCCCGGTGGCCCCTACGAGCAGTACTTC. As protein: CASSPGGPYEQYF.

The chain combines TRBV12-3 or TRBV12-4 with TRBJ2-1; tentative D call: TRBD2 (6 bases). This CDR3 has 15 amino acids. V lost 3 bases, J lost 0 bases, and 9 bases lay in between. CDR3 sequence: CASSLAGNSYNEQFF. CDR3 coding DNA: TGTGCCAGCAGTTTGGCGGGAAACTCCTACAATGAGCAGTTCTTC.

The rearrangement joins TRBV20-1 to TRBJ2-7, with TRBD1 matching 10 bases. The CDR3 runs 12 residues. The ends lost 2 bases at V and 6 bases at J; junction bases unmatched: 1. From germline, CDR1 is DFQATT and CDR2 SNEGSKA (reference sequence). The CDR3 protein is CSARRTGGEQYF. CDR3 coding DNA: TGCAGTGCTAGACGGACAGGGGGCGAGCAGTACTTC.

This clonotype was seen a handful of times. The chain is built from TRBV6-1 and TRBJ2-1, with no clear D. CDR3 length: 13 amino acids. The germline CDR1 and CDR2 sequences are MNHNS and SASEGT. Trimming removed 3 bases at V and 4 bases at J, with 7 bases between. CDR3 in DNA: TGTGCCAGCAGTGAGGCCACTTACAATGAGCAGTTCTTC. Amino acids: CASSEATYNEQFF.

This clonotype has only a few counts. The CDR3 here is CASSQTGGYEQYF. CDR3 nucleotides: TGCGCCAGCAGCCAGACCGGGGGTTACGAGCAGTACTTC. The chain combines TRBV4-1 with TRBJ2-7, with a possible D match to TRBD2 (6 bases). This CDR3 has 13 residues. V was shortened by 3 bases and J by 4 bases, with 10 bases between the two germline ends. Germline-derived CDR1 and CDR2 are MGHRA and YSYEKL.

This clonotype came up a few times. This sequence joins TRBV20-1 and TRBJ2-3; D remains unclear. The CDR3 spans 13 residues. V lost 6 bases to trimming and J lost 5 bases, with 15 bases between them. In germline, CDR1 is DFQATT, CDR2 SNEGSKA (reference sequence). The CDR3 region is CSARGPQRDTQYF. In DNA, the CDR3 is TGCAGTGCCCGAGGTCCTCAGCGAGATACGCAGTATTTT.

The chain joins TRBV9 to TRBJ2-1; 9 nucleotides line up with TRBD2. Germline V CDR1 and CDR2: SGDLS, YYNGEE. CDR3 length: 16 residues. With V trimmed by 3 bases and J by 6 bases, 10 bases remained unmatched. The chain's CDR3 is CASSEGLAGASNEQFF. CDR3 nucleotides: TGTGCCAGCAGCGAAGGTTTAGCGGGAGCTTCCAATGAGCAGTTCTTC.

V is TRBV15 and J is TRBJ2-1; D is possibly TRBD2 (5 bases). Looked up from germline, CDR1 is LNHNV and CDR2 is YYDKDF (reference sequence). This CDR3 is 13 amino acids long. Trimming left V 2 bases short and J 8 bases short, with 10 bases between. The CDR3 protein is CATSRSKGDEQFF. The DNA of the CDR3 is TGTGCCACCAGCAGATCAAAGGGAGATGAGCAGTTCTTC.

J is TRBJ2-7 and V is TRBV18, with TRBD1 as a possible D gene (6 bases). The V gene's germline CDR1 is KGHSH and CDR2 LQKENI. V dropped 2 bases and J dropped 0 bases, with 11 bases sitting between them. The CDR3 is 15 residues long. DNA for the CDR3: TGTGCCAGCTCACCATTGGCAGGGGCCTCCTACGAGCAGTACTTC. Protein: CASSPLAGASYEQYF. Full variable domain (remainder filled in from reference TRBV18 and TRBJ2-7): NAGVMQNPRHLVRRRGQEARLRCSPMKGHSHVYWYRQLPEEGLKFMVYLQKENIIDESGMPKERFSAEFPKEGPSILRIQQVVRGDSAAYFCASSPLAGASYEQYFGPGTRLTVT.

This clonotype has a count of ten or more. The CDR3 is CASSFGTGDNEQYF. The DNA of the CDR3 is TGTGCCAGCAGCTTCGGGACAGGGGACAACGAGCAGTACTTC. The V and J genes are TRBV5-5 and TRBJ2-7, with 10 bases that match TRBD1. CDR1 and CDR2 (germline): SGHKS, YYEKEE (reference sequence). Losses at the gene ends were 2 bases for V and 5 bases for J; bases not matched to a gene: 4. The CDR3 is 14 residues long.

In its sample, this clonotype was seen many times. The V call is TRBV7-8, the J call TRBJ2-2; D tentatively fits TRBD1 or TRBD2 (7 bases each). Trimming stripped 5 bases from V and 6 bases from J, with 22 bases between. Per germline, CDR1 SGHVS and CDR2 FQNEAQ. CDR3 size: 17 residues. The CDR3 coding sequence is TGTGCCAGCAGCGGACTAGGGGGCGGGAGTTTACCCGGGGAGCTGTTTTTT. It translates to CASSGLGGGSLPGELFF.

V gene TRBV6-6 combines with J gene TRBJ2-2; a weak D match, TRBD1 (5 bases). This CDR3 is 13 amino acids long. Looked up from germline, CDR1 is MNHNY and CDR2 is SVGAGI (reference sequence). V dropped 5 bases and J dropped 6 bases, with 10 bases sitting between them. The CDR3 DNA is TGTGCCAGCAGTGTAGGGGTCGCCGGGGAGCTGTTTTTT. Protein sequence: CASSVGVAGELFF.

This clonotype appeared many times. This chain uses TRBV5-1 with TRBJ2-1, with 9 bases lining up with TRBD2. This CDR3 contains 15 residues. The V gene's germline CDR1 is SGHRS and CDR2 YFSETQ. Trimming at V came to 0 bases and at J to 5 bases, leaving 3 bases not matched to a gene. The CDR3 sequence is CASSLGPSGNNEQFF. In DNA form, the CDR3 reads TGCGCCAGCAGCTTGGGGCCTAGCGGGAACAATGAGCAGTTCTTC.

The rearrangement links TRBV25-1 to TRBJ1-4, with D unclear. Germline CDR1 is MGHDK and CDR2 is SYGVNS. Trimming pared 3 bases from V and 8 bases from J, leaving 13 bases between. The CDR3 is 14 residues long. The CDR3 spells CASSDIPRGEKLFF. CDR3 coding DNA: TGTGCCAGCAGTGACATCCCCCGAGGGGAAAAACTGTTTTTT.

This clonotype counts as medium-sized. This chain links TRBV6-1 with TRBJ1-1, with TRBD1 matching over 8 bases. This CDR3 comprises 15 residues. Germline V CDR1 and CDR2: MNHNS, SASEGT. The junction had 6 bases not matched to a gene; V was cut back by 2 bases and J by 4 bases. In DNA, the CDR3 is TGTGCCAGCAGTGAATGGAGGACAGGGAGCACTGAAGCTTTCTTT. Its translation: CASSEWRTGSTEAFF.

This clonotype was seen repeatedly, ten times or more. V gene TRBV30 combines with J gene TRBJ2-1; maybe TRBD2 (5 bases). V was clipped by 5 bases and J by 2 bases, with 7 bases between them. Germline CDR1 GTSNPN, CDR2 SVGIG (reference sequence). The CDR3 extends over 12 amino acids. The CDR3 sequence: CAWSGAYNEQFF. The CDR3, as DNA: TGTGCCTGGTCCGGGGCCTACAATGAGCAGTTCTTC.

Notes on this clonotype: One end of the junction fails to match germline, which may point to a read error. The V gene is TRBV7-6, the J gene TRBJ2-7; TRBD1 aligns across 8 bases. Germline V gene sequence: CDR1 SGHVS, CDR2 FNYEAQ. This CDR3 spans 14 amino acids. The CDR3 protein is CASSLATGGNERYF. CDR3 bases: TGTGCCAGCAGCTTAGCTACAGGGGGGAACGAGCGGTACTTC.